This T cell receptor (beta chain) stems from a study of blood T cell repertoires in COVID-19. Study at large: Samples of COVID-19 (acute and convalescent) were obtained from the United States, Italy and Spain. The analysed material was cDNA or gDNA that came from T cells, B-cell-depleted T cells, or PBMCs.

Germline V CDR1 and CDR2: SGHTA, FQGNSA. The ends lost 4 bases at V and 3 bases at J; junction bases unmatched: 10. This CDR3 spans 16 amino acids. In the original workflow: Reference gene primers were amplified, and this amplification served to estimate nucleated cell counts. The repertoire was sequenced with immunoSEQ multiplex PCR; TCRdb's copy has only in-frame clones and lacks some. V, J and clone size are those of that table, while D and trimming were read from the DNA. Of some 290,000 clones in the sample, about 90% were seen once. Sequenced input: peripheral blood. This TCR derives from a woman between 50 and 59 years old who had recovered from COVID-19. The chain has TRBV7-2 and TRBJ2-5; 8 bases match TRBD2. Here the CDR3 reads CASSSWGRGAKETQYF. In nucleotides, the CDR3 is TGTGCCAGCAGCTCTTGGGGGCGGGGGGCGAAAGAGACCCAGTACTTC. The complete variable domain, with remaining parts taken from reference TRBV7-2 and TRBJ2-5, reads GAGVSQSPSNKVTEKGKDVELRCDPISGHTALYWYRQSLGQGLEFLIYFQGNSAPDKSGLPSDRFSAERTGGSVSTLTIQRTQQEDSAVYLCASSSWGRGAKETQYFGPGTRLLVL.